This T cell receptor (beta chain) is from a study of early T cells in non-severe SARS-CoV-2 infection. Overall study findings and caveats: A preference for anti-spike CD8 responses marked VDJdb matching, which missed private and CD4 specificities.

The protocol attached unique molecular identifiers to individual cDNA molecules. Each CDR3 protein is one row after TCRdb ran MiXCR on the 5' RACE reads. The top ten hold 4.7% of the sample, which has 70,000 to 95,000 distinct CDR3 sequences, roughly 12% seen once. CDR3 length: 13 amino acids. V was shortened by 7 bases and J by 2 bases, with 11 bases between the two germline ends. About this clonotype itself: As yet, its antigen is unknown.

The TCR comes from an adult who was a healthcare worker with PCR-confirmed SARS-CoV-2 infection or an uninfected control (not recorded which). V and J are TRBV12-3 or TRBV12-4 and TRBJ2-5, with D possibly being TRBD2 (6 bases). The sequencing sample was made of whole blood. CDR3 nucleotide sequence: TGTGCCAGCACCCTGGGACTTCAAGAGACCCAGTACTTC. Translating gives CASTLGLQETQYF.